What follows is one TCR beta chain and its context. Its target is not known. TCRdb ran MiXCR on the 5' RACE reads and lists one entry per CDR3 protein. The table lists about 260,000 distinct CDR3 sequences, 20% of them singletons. This sample is drawn from a study of CD8 T cells in ankylosing spondylitis. Study-wide points: Disease-linked clones were CD8+ and relatively rare in peripheral blood. From matched ankylosing spondylitis synovial fluid, disease-linked clones were reportedly recovered at significantly enriched levels.

The sequenced sample consisted of blood, either unsorted or a sorted T cell fraction (not recorded which). The origin of this receptor is a male donor with ankylosing spondylitis or in good health (not recorded which).

CDR3: CATSASSGTGVRTGELFF. The CDR3 DNA is TGTGCCACCAGCGCAAGCTCGGGGACAGGGGTTCGCACCGGGGAGCTGTTTTTT. The V gene is TRBV15, the J gene TRBJ2-2, with 10 bases lining up with TRBD1. There are 18 residues in the CDR3. The ends lost 5 bases at V and 4 bases at J; junction bases unmatched: 13. Germline V lookup: CDR1 LNHNV, CDR2 YYDKDF (reference sequence).